One and the same sample provided the 18 T cell receptor beta chains below, sequenced in a study of blood T cell repertoires in COVID-19. The assay was immunoSEQ multiplex PCR, and TCRdb's table has in-frame clones only and misses some. The sample holds about 91,000 clones; around 88% are singletons and the top ten take roughly 8.1%. Source material: peripheral blood. The receptors here all came from a woman in her sixties or seventies with acute or convalescent COVID-19.

The chain carries TRBV7-3 and TRBJ2-3; 12 nucleotides align to TRBD2. Germline CDR1 SGHTA, CDR2 FQGTGA. With V trimmed by 2 bases and J by 6 bases, 12 bases remained unmatched. CDR3 length: 18 residues. The CDR3: CASSLQGTSGLRLDTQYF. For the CDR3, the DNA is TGTGCCAGCAGCTTACAAGGGACTAGCGGGCTCCGACTGGATACGCAGTATTTT.

V usage is TRBV2 and J usage is TRBJ2-1; TRBD1 might be the D (5 bases). This CDR3 is built from 14 residues. V lost 3 bases and J lost 7, with 13 bases in between. CDR1 and CDR2 (germline): SNHLY, FYNNEI. CDR3 DNA sequence: TGTGCCAGCAGTGACCAGGGATACAATAATGAGCAGTTCTTC. Translated: CASSDQGYNNEQFF.

The gene calls are TRBV7-2 and TRBJ2-1; 14 nucleotides agree with TRBD2. With V trimmed by 1 base and J by 4 bases, 0 bases remained unmatched. The germline V gene encodes CDR1 SGHTA and CDR2 FQGNSA. CDR3 length: 16 amino acids. The CDR3 nucleotides read TGTGCCAGCAGCTTAGGGACTAGCGGGAGGTACAATGAGCAGTTCTTC. Protein: CASSLGTSGRYNEQFF.

V usage is TRBV5-6 and J usage is TRBJ1-3; 8 bases agree with TRBD1. The V and J ends lost 4 bases and 0 bases, in that order; junction bases with no gene match: 3. The CDR3 contains 15 residues. Germline CDR1 is SGHDT and CDR2 is YYEEEE. Written as DNA, the CDR3 is TGTGCCAGCAGCCCTACAGGGGGCTCTGGAAACACCATATATTTT. Translating gives CASSPTGGSGNTIYF.

This chain uses TRBV28 with TRBJ2-7; D is possibly TRBD1 (5 bases). Looked up from germline, CDR1 is MDHEN and CDR2 is SYDVKM. Trimming took off 6 bases at V and 4 bases at J, with 16 bases between the two ends. The CDR3 spans 14 residues. Here the CDR3 reads CASSKPPGYYEQYF. CDR3 nucleotides: TGTGCCAGCAGCAAACCCCCAGGGTATTACGAGCAGTACTTC.

The V gene is TRBV5-1, the J gene TRBJ2-3; TRBD1 agrees at 10 bases. V shed 4 bases, J shed 2 bases, and the junction held 4 bases outside the gene matches. Germline-derived CDR1 and CDR2 are SGHRS and YFSETQ. The CDR3 is 15 amino acids. This chain's CDR3 is CASSTGQGITDTQYF. The CDR3 region has the DNA TGCGCCAGCAGCACGGGACAGGGGATCACAGATACGCAGTATTTT.

This chain connects TRBV2 to TRBJ1-1; possible D gene TRBD1, 5 bases. Germline V gene sequence: CDR1 SNHLY, CDR2 FYNNEI. This CDR3 region has 14 residues. The V and J ends lost 4 bases and 6 bases respectively, with 15 bases between them. The CDR3 region is CASSAAGRRSEAFF. The CDR3 DNA sequence: TGTGCCAGCAGTGCGGCAGGGCGGCGATCTGAAGCTTTCTTT.

The rearrangement joins TRBV30 to TRBJ1-2; D call uncertain. Germline loops: CDR1 GTSNPN, CDR2 SVGIG (reference sequence). V gave up 1 base and J gave up 4 bases, with 7 bases separating them. The CDR3 length is 12 residues. CDR3 in amino acids: CAWSDGLYGYTF. The CDR3 bases are TGTGCCTGGAGTGACGGTCTCTATGGCTACACCTTC. The full variable domain, with the rest looked up from reference TRBV30 and TRBJ1-2, is SQTIHQWPATLVQPVGSPLSLECTVEGTSNPNLYWYRQAAGRGLQLLFYSVGIGQISSEVPQNLSASRPQDRQFILSSKKLLLSDSGFYLCAWSDGLYGYTFGSGTRLTVV.

V usage is TRBV10-3 and J usage is TRBJ2-7, with 8 positions matching TRBD1. The CDR3 is made up of 17 amino acids. V shed 1 base, J shed 2 bases, and the junction held 10 bases outside the gene matches. Germline loops: CDR1 ENHRY, CDR2 SYGVKD. In DNA form, the CDR3 reads TGTGCCATCAGTGAGTATGGACAGGGCCCCGGGACCTACGAGCAGTACTTC. It specifies CAISEYGQGPGTYEQYF.

This clone was recorded a few times. The chain joins TRBV20-1 to TRBJ1-1, with TRBD1 matching over 8 bases. The CDR3 spans 11 residues. Germline CDR1 DFQATT, CDR2 SNEGSKA (reference sequence). V dropped 5 bases and J dropped 7; count of bases not matched to a gene: 3. The CDR3: CSAGQGYEAFF. In DNA form, the CDR3 reads TGCAGTGCTGGACAGGGTTATGAAGCTTTCTTT.

This clone was seen only once. The rearrangement uses TRBV5-1 and TRBJ2-1; TRBD2 aligns across 12 bases. Germline CDR1 reads SGHRS; CDR2 reads YFSETQ. V was pared by 6 bases and J by 5 bases, with 9 bases of the junction left unmatched. The CDR3 length is 16 residues. CDR3 loop: CASTAVLAGGNNEQFF. The CDR3 DNA reads TGCGCCAGCACAGCCGTACTAGCGGGGGGAAACAATGAGCAGTTCTTC.

This clone came up once. The V gene is TRBV30, the J gene TRBJ2-1, with 7 bases aligning to TRBD2. Unmatched junction bases numbered 7, after V lost 1 base and J lost 1 base. The CDR3 spans 16 residues. From germline, CDR1 is GTSNPN and CDR2 SVGIG (reference sequence). The chain's CDR3 is CAWSDKGLHSYNEQFF. CDR3 nucleotide sequence: TGTGCCTGGAGTGATAAGGGACTACATTCCTACAATGAGCAGTTCTTC.

The V call is TRBV14, the J call TRBJ1-1, with TRBD1 matching over 7 bases. The junction had 10 bases not matched to a gene; V was cut back by 6 bases and J by 6 bases. The CDR3 is made up of 14 amino acids. Germline CDR1 is SGHDN and CDR2 is FVKESK. The CDR3 reads CASRPLGDSAEAFF. CDR3 in DNA: TGTGCCAGCAGACCCCTAGGGGACAGCGCTGAAGCTTTCTTT.

This clone was detected only once. The V gene is TRBV28, the J gene TRBJ1-1, with 10 positions matching TRBD1. The CDR3 runs to 18 residues. Germline-derived CDR1 and CDR2 are MDHEN and SYDVKM. With V trimmed by 0 bases and J by 3 bases, 10 bases remained unmatched. CDR3 in amino acids: CASSLWGTGVLVHTEAFF. The CDR3 nucleotides read TGTGCCAGCAGTTTATGGGGGACAGGGGTCCTTGTTCACACTGAAGCTTTCTTT.

This chain links TRBV5-1 with TRBJ1-5, with D possibly matching TRBD1 (5 bases). CDR1 and CDR2 from the germline V gene are SGHRS and YFSETQ. V shed 5 bases and J shed 9 bases, with 15 bases lying between them. The CDR3 covers 13 residues. The CDR3 bases are TGCGCCAGCAGGCGGGACGGCGGAGGGCCCCAGCATTTT. It codes for CASRRDGGGPQHF. The full variable domain, in which reference TRBV5-1 and TRBJ1-5 provide the parts outside the CDR3, is KAGVTQTPRYLIKTRGQQVTLSCSPISGHRSVSWYQQTPGQGLQFLFEYFSETQRNKGNFPGRFSGRQFSNSRSEMNVSTLELGDSALYLCASRRDGGGPQHFGDGTRLSIL.

The CDR3 DNA sequence: TGTGCCAGTGACCAAGCGGGAGGGTCCTACAATGAGCAGTTCTTC. Protein: CASDQAGGSYNEQFF. The V gene is TRBV28, the J gene TRBJ2-1; 10 nucleotides align to TRBD2. Germline V gene lookup returns CDR1 MDHEN and CDR2 SYDVKM. Germline trimming cut 9 bases from V and 1 base from J; bases unmatched to any gene: 6. The CDR3 consists of 15 residues.

This sequence joins TRBV4-1 and TRBJ1-5; 7 bases agree with TRBD1. CDR3 length: 17 amino acids. The germline CDR1 and CDR2 sequences are MGHRA and YSYEKL. Trimming cost V 1 base and J 4 bases; bases outside gene matches: 10. CDR3 sequence: CASSQAVNRGGNQPQHF. Written as DNA, the CDR3 is TGCGCCAGCAGCCAAGCCGTTAACAGGGGCGGGAATCAGCCCCAGCATTTT.

A single count supports this clone. The CDR3 bases are TGTGCCAGCAGTTTTCGTTCTAGCGGGAGAGGGAATACGCAGTATTTT. Protein sequence: CASSFRSSGRGNTQYF. The V gene is TRBV28, the J gene TRBJ2-3, with 10 nucleotides matching TRBD2. The V gene's germline CDR1 is MDHEN and CDR2 SYDVKM. This CDR3 has 16 residues. Trimming took 3 bases from V and 7 from J; bases not matched to a gene: 10.